This T cell receptor beta chain was observed in a study of blood T cells in healthy people across ages. The authors ran a second PCR of about 7 to 11 cycles using a sample-barcoded 5' primer and a J-beta primer mix. One entry per CDR3 protein results from TCRdb running MiXCR on the 5' RACE reads. The table lists about 670,000 distinct CDR3 sequences, over 40% of them singletons. Study-level points and caveats: Investigators viewed diversity estimates from one million T cells as underestimates, the study reported. Older age went with lower TCR beta diversity per million T cells, in a roughly linear way.

Many counts were recorded for this clonotype. Its antigen is as yet unknown. PBMCs, at least 7 million per sample, were isolated. The V and J ends lost 4 bases and 4 bases, in that order; junction bases with no gene match: 6. The germline V gene has CDR1 SGHRS and CDR2 YFSETQ. The length of the CDR3 is 14 residues. The chain has TRBV5-1 and TRBJ2-3, with 7 nucleotides matching TRBD1. The receptor's source is a woman of 80 years or more in good health. The sequencing input was blood. Written as DNA, the CDR3 is TGCGCCAGCAGCCCCAGGACAGGAGCAGATACGCAGTATTTT. It specifies CASSPRTGADTQYF.